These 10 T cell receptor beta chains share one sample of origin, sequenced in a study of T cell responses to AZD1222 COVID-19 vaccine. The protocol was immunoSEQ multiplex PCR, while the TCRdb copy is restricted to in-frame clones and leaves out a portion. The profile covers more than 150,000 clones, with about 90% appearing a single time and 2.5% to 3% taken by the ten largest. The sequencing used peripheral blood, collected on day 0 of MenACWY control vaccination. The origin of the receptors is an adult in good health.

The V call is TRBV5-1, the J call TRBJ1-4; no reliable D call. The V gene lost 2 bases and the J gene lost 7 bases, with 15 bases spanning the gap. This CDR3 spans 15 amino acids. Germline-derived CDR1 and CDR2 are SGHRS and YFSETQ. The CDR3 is CASSFSGRESEKLFF. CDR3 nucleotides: TGCGCCAGCAGCTTCTCTGGACGGGAGAGTGAAAAACTGTTTTTT.

This chain's CDR3 is CASSEASGNTIYF. DNA for the CDR3: TGTGCCAGCAGTGAGGCCTCTGGAAACACCATATATTTT. The chain recombines TRBV25-1 with TRBJ1-3, with D hard to call. Trimming pared 3 bases from V and 0 bases from J, leaving 3 bases between. Germline V gives CDR1 MGHDK, CDR2 SYGVNS. This CDR3 has 13 residues. Combining the CDR3 with reference TRBV25-1 and TRBJ1-3 gives the whole variable domain EADIYQTPRYLVIGTGKKITLECSQTMGHDKMYWYQQDPGMELHLIHYSYGVNSTEKGDLSSESTVSRIRTEHFPLTLESARPSHTSQYLCASSEASGNTIYFGEGSWLTVV.

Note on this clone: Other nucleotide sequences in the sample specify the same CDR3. The CDR3 sequence: CASSLDSNQPQHF. In nucleotides, the CDR3 is TGCGCCAGCAGCTTGGACAGCAATCAGCCCCAGCATTTT. The chain links TRBV5-1 to TRBJ1-5; D gene unclear. V lost 0 bases and J 1 base, leaving 2 bases between the germline ends. CDR1 is SGHRS and CDR2 is YFSETQ in the germline V gene. This CDR3 has 13 amino acids.

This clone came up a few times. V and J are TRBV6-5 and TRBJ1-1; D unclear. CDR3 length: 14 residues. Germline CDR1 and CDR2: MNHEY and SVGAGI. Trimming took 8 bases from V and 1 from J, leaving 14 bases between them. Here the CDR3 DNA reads TGTGCCAGCTTTGACCTAGGGCCGAACACTGAAGCTTTCTTT. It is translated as CASFDLGPNTEAFF.

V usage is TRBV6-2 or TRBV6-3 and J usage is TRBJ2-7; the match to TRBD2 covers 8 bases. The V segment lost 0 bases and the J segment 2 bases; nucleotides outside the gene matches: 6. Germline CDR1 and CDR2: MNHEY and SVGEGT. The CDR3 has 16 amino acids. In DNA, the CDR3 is TGTGCCAGCAGTTACTCAAGGCGGGAGGATACCTACGAGCAGTACTTC. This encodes CASSYSRREDTYEQYF.

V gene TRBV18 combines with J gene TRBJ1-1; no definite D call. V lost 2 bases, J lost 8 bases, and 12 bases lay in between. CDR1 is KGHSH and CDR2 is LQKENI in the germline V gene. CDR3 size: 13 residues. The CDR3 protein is CASSPAGREEAFF. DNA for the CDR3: TGTGCCAGCTCACCAGCGGGCCGCGAGGAAGCTTTCTTT.

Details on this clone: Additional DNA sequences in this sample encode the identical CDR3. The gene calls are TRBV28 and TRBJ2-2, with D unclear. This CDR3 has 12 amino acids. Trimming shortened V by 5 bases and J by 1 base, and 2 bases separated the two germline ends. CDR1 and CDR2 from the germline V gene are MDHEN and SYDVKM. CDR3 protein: CASSRNTGELFF. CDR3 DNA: TGTGCCAGCAGTAGGAACACCGGGGAGCTGTTTTTT.

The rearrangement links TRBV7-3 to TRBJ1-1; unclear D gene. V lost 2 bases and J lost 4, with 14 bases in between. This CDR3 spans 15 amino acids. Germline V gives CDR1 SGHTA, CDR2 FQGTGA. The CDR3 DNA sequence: TGTGCCAGCAGCTTAGACTCCGGTTCAGGCACTGAAGCTTTCTTT. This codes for CASSLDSGSGTEAFF. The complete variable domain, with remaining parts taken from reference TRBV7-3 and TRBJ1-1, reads GAGVSQTPSNKVTEKGKYVELRCDPISGHTALYWYRQSLGQGPEFLIYFQGTGAADDSGLPNDRFFAVRPEGSVSTLKIQRTERGDSAVYLCASSLDSGSGTEAFFGQGTRLTVV.

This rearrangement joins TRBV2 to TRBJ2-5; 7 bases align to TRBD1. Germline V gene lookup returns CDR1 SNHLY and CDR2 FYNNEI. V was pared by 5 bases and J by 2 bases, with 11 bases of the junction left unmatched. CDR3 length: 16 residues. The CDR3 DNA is TGTGCCAGCAGTCCGGGGACAGAGACCGCACAAGAGACCCAGTACTTC. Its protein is CASSPGTETAQETQYF.

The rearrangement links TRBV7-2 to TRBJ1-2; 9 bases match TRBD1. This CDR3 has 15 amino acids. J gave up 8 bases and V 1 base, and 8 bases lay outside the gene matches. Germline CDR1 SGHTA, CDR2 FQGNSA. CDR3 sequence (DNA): TGTGCCAGCAGCTTAGACAACAGGGGGCCGGACGGCTACACCTTC. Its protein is CASSLDNRGPDGYTF.